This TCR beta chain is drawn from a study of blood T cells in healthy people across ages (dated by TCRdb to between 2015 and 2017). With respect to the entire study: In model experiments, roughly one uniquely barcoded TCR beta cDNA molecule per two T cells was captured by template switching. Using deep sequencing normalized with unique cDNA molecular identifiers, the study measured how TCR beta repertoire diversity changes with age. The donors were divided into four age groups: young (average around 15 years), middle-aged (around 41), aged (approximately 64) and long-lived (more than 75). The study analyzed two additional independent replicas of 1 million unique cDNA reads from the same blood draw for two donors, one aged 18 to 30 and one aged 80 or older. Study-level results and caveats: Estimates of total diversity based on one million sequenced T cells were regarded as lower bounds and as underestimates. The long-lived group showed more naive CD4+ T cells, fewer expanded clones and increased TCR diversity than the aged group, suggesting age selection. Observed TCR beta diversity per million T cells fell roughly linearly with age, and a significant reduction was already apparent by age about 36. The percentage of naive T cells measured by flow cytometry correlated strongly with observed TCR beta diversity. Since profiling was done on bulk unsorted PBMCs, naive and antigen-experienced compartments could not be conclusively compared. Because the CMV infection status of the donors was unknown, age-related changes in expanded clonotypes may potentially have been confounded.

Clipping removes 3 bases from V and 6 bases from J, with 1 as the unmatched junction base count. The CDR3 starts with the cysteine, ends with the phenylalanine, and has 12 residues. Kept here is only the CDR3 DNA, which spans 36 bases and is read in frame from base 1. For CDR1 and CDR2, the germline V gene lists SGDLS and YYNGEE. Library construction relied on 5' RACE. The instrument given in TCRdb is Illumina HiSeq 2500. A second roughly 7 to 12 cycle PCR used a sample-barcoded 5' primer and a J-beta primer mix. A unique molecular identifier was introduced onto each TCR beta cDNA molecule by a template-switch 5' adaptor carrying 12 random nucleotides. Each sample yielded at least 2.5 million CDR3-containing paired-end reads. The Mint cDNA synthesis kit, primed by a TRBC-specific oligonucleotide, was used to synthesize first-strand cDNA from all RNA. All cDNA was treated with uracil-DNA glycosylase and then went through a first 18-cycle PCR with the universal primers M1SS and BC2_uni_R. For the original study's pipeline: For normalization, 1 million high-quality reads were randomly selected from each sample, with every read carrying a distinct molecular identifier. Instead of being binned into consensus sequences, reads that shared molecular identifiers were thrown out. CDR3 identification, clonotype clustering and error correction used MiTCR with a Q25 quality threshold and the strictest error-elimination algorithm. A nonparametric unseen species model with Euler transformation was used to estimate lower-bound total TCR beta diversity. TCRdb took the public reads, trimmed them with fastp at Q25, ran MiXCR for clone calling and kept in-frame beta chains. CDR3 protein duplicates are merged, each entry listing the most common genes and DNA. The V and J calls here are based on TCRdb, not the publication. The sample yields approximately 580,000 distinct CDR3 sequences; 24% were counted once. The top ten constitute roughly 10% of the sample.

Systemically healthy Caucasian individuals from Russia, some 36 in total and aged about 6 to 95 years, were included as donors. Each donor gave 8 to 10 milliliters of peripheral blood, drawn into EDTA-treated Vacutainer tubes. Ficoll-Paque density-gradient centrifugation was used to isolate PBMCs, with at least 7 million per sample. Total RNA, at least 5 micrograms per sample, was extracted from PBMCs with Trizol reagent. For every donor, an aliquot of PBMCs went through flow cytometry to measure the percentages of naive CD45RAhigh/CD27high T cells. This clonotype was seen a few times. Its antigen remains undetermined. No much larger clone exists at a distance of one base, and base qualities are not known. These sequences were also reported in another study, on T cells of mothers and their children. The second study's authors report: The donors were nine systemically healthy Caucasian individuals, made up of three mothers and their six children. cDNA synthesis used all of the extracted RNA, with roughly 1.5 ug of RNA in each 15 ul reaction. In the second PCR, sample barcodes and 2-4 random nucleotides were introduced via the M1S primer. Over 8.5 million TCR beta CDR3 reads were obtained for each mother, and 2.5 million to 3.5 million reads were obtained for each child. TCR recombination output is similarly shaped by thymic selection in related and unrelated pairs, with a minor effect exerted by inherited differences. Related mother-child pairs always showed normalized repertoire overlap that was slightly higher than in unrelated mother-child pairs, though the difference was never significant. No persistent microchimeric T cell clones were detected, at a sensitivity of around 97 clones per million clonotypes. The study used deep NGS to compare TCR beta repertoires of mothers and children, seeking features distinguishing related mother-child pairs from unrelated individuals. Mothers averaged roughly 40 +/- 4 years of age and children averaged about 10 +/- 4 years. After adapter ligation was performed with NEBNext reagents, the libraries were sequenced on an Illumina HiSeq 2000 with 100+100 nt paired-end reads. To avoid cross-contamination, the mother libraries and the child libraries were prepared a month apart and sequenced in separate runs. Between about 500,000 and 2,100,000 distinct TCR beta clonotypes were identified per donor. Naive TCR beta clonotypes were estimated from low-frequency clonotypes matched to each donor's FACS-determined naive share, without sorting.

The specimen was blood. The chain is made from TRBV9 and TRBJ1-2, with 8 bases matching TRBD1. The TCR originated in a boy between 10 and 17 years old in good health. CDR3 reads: CASSGQGHGYTF. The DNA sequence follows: TGTGCCAGCAGCGGACAGGGGCATGGCTACACCTTC.